This TCR beta chain was observed in a study of cytomegalovirus exposure and HLA in healthy donors. Study overall: Previous work identified some 120 million unique TCR beta sequences from some 170 million T cells.

General study points: Highly shared variants forming one cluster were likely a sequencing artifact.

This clone was counted only a few times. Its antigen is not identified. Both 60 Vbeta primers and 13 Jbeta primers went into the PCR. Generated by immunoSEQ multiplex PCR, the TCRdb table keeps only in-frame clones and is missing some. The data show some 120,000 clones, around 76% seen once. The sequenced material came from PBMCs. The receptor comes from a woman aged 60-70 years in good health and CMV-seropositive.

The CDR3 spells CASTLTGVKSHGYTF. The CDR3 nucleotides read TGTGCCAGCACCTTGACAGGGGTTAAGTCGCATGGCTACACCTTC. The rearrangement links TRBV7-2 to TRBJ1-2; 8 bases match TRBD1. The CDR3 consists of 15 residues. V trimming: 7 bases; J trimming: 6 bases; junction bases outside the gene matches: 13. Germline assignment: CDR1 SGHTA and CDR2 FQGNSA.